The T cell receptor (beta chain) under discussion was sequenced for a study of T cell responses to AZD1222 COVID-19 vaccine (dated by TCRdb to the early 2020s). About the investigation overall: Because spike-specific TCR depth and breadth did not differ between the two schedules, AZD1222 recipients who got a second dose at roughly 4 weeks were pooled with those who got a second dose at roughly 12 weeks. TCR sequencing covered approximately 230 trial participants: 207 given two doses of AZD1222 and 26 given two doses of MenACWY control vaccine. Trial participants were enrolled by age into 18-55, 56-69 and 70-plus year subgroups, with approximately 150, 30 and 60 TCR-sequenced participants respectively.

The V and J ends are trimmed by 4 bases and 0 bases, leaving 13 bases between them. According to the germline V gene, CDR1 reads SGHRS and CDR2 reads YFSETQ. The CDR3 starts with the cysteine, ends with the phenylalanine, and has 15 residues. Only the CDR3 region is kept as DNA, spanning 45 bases read in frame from base 1. The time point label for this specimen denotes: baseline before first vaccination. The vaccinee samples were drawn from two UK trials, COV001 and COV002, one of which was a single-blind randomized controlled phase 2/3 trial testing AZD1222 (ChAdOx1 nCoV-19) in healthy adults. Trial participant PBMC samples were collected at day 0 and day 28 after the second dose for TCRbeta chain sequencing. The CDR3 regions of human TCRbeta chains were subjected to immunosequencing. Turning to the authors' computational methods: TCRs in the repertoires were matched against a reference library of SARS-CoV-2-specific TCRs that had been generated with the MIRA antigen-specificity platform. Breadth was defined as the fraction of unique TCRs that were SARS-CoV-2-associated, and depth was defined as the fraction of total T cells that were SARS-CoV-2-associated. Using the MIRA data, every spike-specific TCR was mapped to the spike region that the TCR reacted to and assigned to either a CD4 or a CD8 class. Log10-transformed breadth and depth values were compared by one-way ANOVA with Sidak's multiple comparisons tests. This immuneACCESS table, as held by TCRdb, lists in-frame sequences with V and J called but not all clones. Of the missing ones, under half trace to an unresolved V gene in checked studies; the others have no known cause. That table gives V, J and clone size, and the DNA gave D and trimming. In this sample the table shows about 120,000 clones, more than 85% of which occur a single time. Of the sample, 2.4% falls within the top ten clones.

A remark on this clone: What antigen it recognizes has not been identified. No per-base quality is available; no much larger clone lies one base away.

The study at large found these results: After two AZD1222 doses, both the breadth and the depth of spike-specific TCRs were significantly higher than at day 0 and than in MenACWY recipients. Participants were mostly white British and included more females than males, and it was suggested by the authors that clonal diversity may have been underestimated. The vaccine-associated CD4 TCRs covered the entire spike protein, and the dominant responses fell in regions 160-218 and 743-854. In the small 56-69-year group, the increase in depth fell short of significance, most likely because of low power. Reportedly, almost half of the unique spike-specific TCRs recognized epitopes lying outside the regions that are mutated in the B.1.351 and B.1.1.7 variants. Only five or six AZD1222 recipients were SARS-CoV-2 seropositive at baseline, limiting conclusions about previously exposed vaccinees. No day 14 peak-response samples were available, so repertoires were characterized only after the peak T cell response.

The receptor comes from an adult in good health. This receptor chain uses TRBV5-1 and TRBJ1-1; the D gene cannot be named for sure. This specimen was peripheral blood, taken on day 0 of AZD1222 vaccination. The sequence in DNA is TGCGCCAGCAGCCCCAGCGTGAATCTGAACACTGAAGCTTTCTTT. It is translated as CASSPSVNLNTEAFF.